This passage covers 4 T cell receptor beta chains from one sample sequenced in a study of beta chain features in type 1 diabetes. General study points: TCRB CDR3 length was moderately but significantly reduced in all four CD4+ subsets of Type 1 diabetes patients.

Every isolated RNA sample was fully reverse transcribed, so sequencing captured expressed TCRB transcripts. Libraries were prepared by immunoSEQ multiplex PCR; TCRdb keeps only in-frame clonotypes and omits some of them. The sample has more than 250,000 clones, over 20% seen once. Their antigen targets remain unknown. Sequenced input: naive CD4+ T cells from blood. The source is a middle-aged woman with type 1 diabetes.

V usage is TRBV5-1 and J usage is TRBJ2-5; tentatively, D is TRBD1 (6 bases). The germline V gene has CDR1 SGHRS and CDR2 YFSETQ. Trimming took 5 bases from V and 3 from J, leaving 20 bases between them. CDR3 length equals 16 residues. The DNA for the CDR3 is TGCGCCAGCAGAAAAGGAAATACAGGGCCTGAAGAGACCCAGTACTTC. Protein product: CASRKGNTGPEETQYF.

The J gene is TRBJ2-3, the V gene TRBV5-1; TRBD2 matches 12 bases. Germline lookup yields CDR1 SGHRS and CDR2 YFSETQ. V lost 0 bases to trimming and J lost 3 bases; unmatched junction nucleotides: 2. The CDR3 runs 16 residues. CDR3 region: CASSLGTSGTTDTQYF. The CDR3 region has the DNA TGCGCCAGCAGCTTGGGGACTAGCGGGACGACAGATACGCAGTATTTT.

This clone was observed a few times. V usage is TRBV6-6 and J usage is TRBJ1-1; 7 positions match TRBD1. V trimming: 6 bases; J trimming: 1 base; junction bases outside the gene matches: 8. Germline loops: CDR1 MNHNY, CDR2 SVGAGI (reference sequence). There are 15 residues in the CDR3. The chain's CDR3 is CASSLGDSGNTEAFF. The CDR3 DNA follows: TGTGCCAGCAGCCTAGGGGACAGTGGGAACACTGAAGCTTTCTTT.

In regard to this clone: This sample also contains other DNA sequences that code for the same CDR3. The J gene is TRBJ2-5, the V gene TRBV7-2, with unresolved D. The germline CDR1 and CDR2 sequences are SGHTA and FQGNSA. The CDR3 totals 11 residues. Trimming removed 3 bases at V and 4 bases at J, with 3 bases between. Written as DNA, the CDR3 is TGTGCCAGCAGCTTCCTAGAGACCCAGTACTTC. Translating gives CASSFLETQYF.